These 3 T cell receptor beta chains share one sample of origin, sequenced in a study of technical replicates of blood from several donors. Assay: immunoSEQ multiplex PCR; the TCRdb copy retains only in-frame clones and omits some. The table has approximately 81,000 clones, about 81% seen once; the top ten hold nearly 4%. Sequenced input: PBMCs. These receptor sequences come from a human donor in good health. Some clones in this sample may be carry-over from other donors' samples.

This chain connects TRBV19 to TRBJ1-5, with D maybe TRBD1 (6 bases). CDR3 length: 15 amino acids. Germline CDR1 is LNHDA and CDR2 is SQIVND (reference sequence). V lost 3 bases, J lost 3 bases, and 12 bases lay in between. DNA of the CDR3: TGTGCCAGTAGTATGCGGCAGGGGCACAATCAGCCCCAGCATTTT. Translating gives CASSMRQGHNQPQHF.

V gene TRBV25-1 combines with J gene TRBJ1-2; D call uncertain. CDR1 and CDR2 from the germline V gene are MGHDK and SYGVNS. The CDR3 sequence is 12 residues long. Trimming stripped 4 bases from V and 4 bases from J, with 7 bases between. CDR3 nucleotide sequence: TGTGCCAGCAGTGCCTCTAGCTATGGCTACACCTTC. It encodes CASSASSYGYTF.

The chain recombines TRBV10-3 with TRBJ1-1, with TRBD1 identical over 8 bases. The CDR3 length is 15 residues. The germline V gene has CDR1 ENHRY and CDR2 SYGVKD. The V segment lost 3 bases and the J segment 1 base; nucleotides outside the gene matches: 4. CDR3 region: CAISDRDRWNTEAFF. Here the CDR3 DNA reads TGTGCCATCAGTGACCGGGACAGGTGGAACACTGAAGCTTTCTTT.